This T cell receptor beta chain was captured by sequencing in a study of T cell changes during pregnancy in multiple sclerosis. Profiled with immunoSEQ multiplex PCR; TCRdb holds only in-frame clones, not every one. The sample lists about 71,000 clones; just over 90% were seen once. Losses at the gene ends were 4 bases for V and 4 bases for J; bases not matched to a gene: 10. Germline V gene data show CDR1 as SGHAT and CDR2 as FQNNGV. The CDR3 is 15 residues long. The TCR comes from a female donor with multiple sclerosis, enrolled in a pregnancy study. Sequenced material: peripheral blood, taken in the third trimester of pregnancy. This chain connects TRBV11-2 to TRBJ2-7; 7 nucleotides match TRBD1. The CDR3 region has the DNA TGTGCCAGCAGCTCAGAACTTGGACAGGAGTACGAGCAGTACTTC. The encoded protein is CASSSELGQEYEQYF.